These 23 T cell receptor beta chains originate from one sample sequenced in a study of T cells in Graves' hyperthyroidism and ophthalmopathy. Authors of the study amplified TCR beta CDR3 regions from RNA transcripts. During a first-round RT-PCR of the TCR CDR3, the HTBI primer set was used. TCRdb re-analysed the multiplex PCR reads in MiXCR, keeping a single row per CDR3 protein. Seen here are about 46,000 distinct CDR3 sequences, around half observed once, and the top ten hold 30% to 40%. Material: peripheral blood or thyroid tissue (not recorded which). The receptors come from a woman aged 50 to 65 with Graves' hyperthyroidism.

This chain links TRBV7-2 with TRBJ1-5; no clear D gene. The V gene lost 1 base and the J gene lost 3 bases, with 4 bases spanning the gap. Germline CDR1 reads SGHTA; CDR2 reads FQGNSA. The CDR3 is 13 residues long. In nucleotides, the CDR3 is TGTGCCAGCAGCTTAGGGGTCAATCAGCCCCAGCATTTT. Translation: CASSLGVNQPQHF.

As regards this clonotype: This could be a read error, since a much larger clone is one nucleotide away. This CDR3 reads CASSSDRVVITGTQYF. The CDR3 DNA reads TGTGCCAGCAGCTCAGACAGGGTGGTTATCACAGGTACGCAGTATTTT. The gene calls are TRBV7-8 and TRBJ2-3; 7 positions match TRBD1. This CDR3 spans 16 amino acids. From germline, CDR1 is SGHVS and CDR2 FQNEAQ.

The rearrangement uses TRBV7-9 and TRBJ2-3; 7 bases agree with TRBD2. CDR3 length equals 14 residues. From germline, CDR1 is SEHNR and CDR2 FQNEAQ (reference sequence). J was trimmed by 0 bases and V by 5 bases; bases with no gene match: 2. CDR3 sequence reads: CASSKRDSTDTQYF. In DNA, the CDR3 is TGTGCCAGCAGCAAGCGGGACAGCACAGATACGCAGTATTTT.

On this clonotype: An end of the junction does not agree with germline; a read error may underlie this. The V and J genes are TRBV24-1 and TRBJ2-2, with 7 bases identical to TRBD2. The germline V gene encodes CDR1 KGHDR and CDR2 SFDVKD. The CDR3 covers 11 residues. CDR3 protein: CAASGSREPFF. The CDR3 coding sequence is TGTGCCGCCAGTGGTTCGCGGGAGCCGTTTTTT.

CDR3 protein: CASSHRDRGNTGELFF. The CDR3 DNA sequence: TGTGCCAGCAGCCACCGGGACAGGGGAAACACCGGGGAGCTGTTTTTT. The chain couples TRBV7-6 to TRBJ2-2, with 10 bases that match TRBD1. Germline loops: CDR1 SGHVS, CDR2 FNYEAQ. This CDR3 has 16 residues. V dropped 5 bases and J dropped 2; count of bases not matched to a gene: 5.

The chain links TRBV7-9 to TRBJ2-5; 10 bases align to TRBD2. Germline-derived CDR1 and CDR2 are SEHNR and FQNEAQ (reference sequence). V shed 5 bases and J 1 base; nucleotides not matched to a gene: 1. CDR3 length: 14 amino acids. DNA of the CDR3: TGTGCCAGCAGCAAGCGGGAGGGCCAAGAGACCCAGTACTTC. It is translated as CASSKREGQETQYF.

This rearrangement joins TRBV6-5 to TRBJ2-7, with a tentative D call TRBD1 (6 bases). Trimming took off 5 bases at V and 3 bases at J, with 11 bases between the two ends. Looked up from germline, CDR1 is MNHEY and CDR2 is SVGAGI. This CDR3 region has 13 residues. The CDR3 nucleotides read TGTGCCAGCAGTGGGGCAGGGGTCTACGAGCAGTACTTC. Amino acids: CASSGAGVYEQYF.

J is TRBJ1-2 and V is TRBV10-3; 10 nucleotides agree with TRBD1. Germline-derived CDR1 and CDR2 are ENHRY and SYGVKD. V was pared by 7 bases and J by 4 bases, with 9 bases of the junction left unmatched. This CDR3 contains 15 residues. As DNA, the CDR3 is TGTGCCATCACCTCCGGGACAGGGGACGGCTATGGCTACACCTTC. Amino acid sequence: CAITSGTGDGYGYTF.

The V and J genes are TRBV19 and TRBJ1-5; TRBD1 aligns across 9 bases. The V and J ends lost 10 bases and 1 base, in that order; junction bases with no gene match: 8. Germline assignment: CDR1 LNHDA and CDR2 SQIVND (reference sequence). The CDR3 contains 15 residues. The CDR3 protein is CATPSGTGSNQPQHF. CDR3 nucleotide sequence: TGTGCCACCCCCTCCGGGACAGGGAGCAATCAGCCCCAGCATTTT.

This clonotype came up many times. The chain carries TRBV6-5 and TRBJ1-6, with 8 bases aligning to TRBD1. After removal of 6 bases from V and 8 bases from J, the junction contained 6 bases not matched to a gene. Germline V gene lookup returns CDR1 MNHEY and CDR2 SVGAGI. The CDR3 contains 14 residues. CDR3 sequence reads: CASSFGQGDSPLHF. CDR3 coding DNA: TGTGCCAGCAGCTTCGGACAGGGAGATTCACCCCTCCACTTT.

The V and J genes are TRBV11-3 and TRBJ1-6; D is perhaps TRBD1 (6 bases). This CDR3 has 15 amino acids. Germline-derived CDR1 and CDR2 are SGHNT and YENEEA. The V end lost 5 bases, the J end lost 7 bases, and 15 bases lay between the germline ends. In nucleotides, the CDR3 is TGTGCCAGCAGCGTAGCATTCGGACAGAATTCACCCCTCCACTTT. It specifies CASSVAFGQNSPLHF.

As for this clonotype: The DNA is left out, because the CDR3 cannot be placed on it with certainty; the CDR3 is given as TCRdb lists it. This chain joins TRBV12-3 or TRBV12-4 and TRBJ1-3; TRBD1 is the table's D call, not checked against the DNA. Termini included, the CDR3 measures 19 amino acids. CDR3 protein: CASSPFNTEAFFGQGTIYF.

In its sample, this clonotype was seen many times. This chain joins TRBV15 and TRBJ2-3, with no clear D. Trimming stripped 4 bases from V and 4 bases from J, with 12 bases between. The CDR3 covers 14 residues. Germline loops: CDR1 LNHNV, CDR2 YYDKDF (reference sequence). The CDR3 DNA reads TGTGCCACCAGCACCCTCCTAGGTGCAGATACGCAGTATTTT. Its protein is CATSTLLGADTQYF.

This clonotype was counted only a few times. Since a much larger clone is just one base distant, this may be a read error. The genes are TRBV5-4 and TRBJ2-2; 10 positions match TRBD2. Looked up from germline, CDR1 is SGHNT and CDR2 is YYREEE (reference sequence). The CDR3 sequence is 18 residues long. V gave up 0 bases and J gave up 6 bases; unmatched junction bases: 11. CDR3 nucleotide sequence: TGTGCCAGCAGCTTGGATACTTTGGCTAGCGGGGGTCCCGGGGAGCTGTTTTTT. This translates into CASSLDTLASGGPGELFF.

Concerning this clonotype: A much larger clone lies a single base off, so this may be a read error. The rearrangement joins TRBV18 to TRBJ1-2; D uncertain. CDR3 size: 11 residues. The germline V gene encodes CDR1 KGHSH and CDR2 LQKENI. The CDR3 loop is CASSSDYGCTF. The CDR3, as DNA: TGTGCCAGCTCATCGGATTATGGCTGCACCTTC.

A note on this clonotype: The junction and the germline gene differ at one end; a read error may be behind it. The chain has TRBV7-7 and TRBJ1-1, with 7 bases matching TRBD1. This CDR3 has 12 amino acids. Germline V gene sequence: CDR1 SSHAT, CDR2 FNYEAQ (reference sequence). CDR3: CASSQGDTEAFF. The CDR3 region has the DNA TGTGCTAGCAGCCAGGGGGACACTGAAGCTTTCTTT.

This chain connects TRBV7-9 to TRBJ1-2; D gene unclear. Germline loops: CDR1 SEHNR, CDR2 FQNEAQ (reference sequence). The germline V and J ends were trimmed by 8 bases and 6 bases, with 13 bases remaining between them. This CDR3 region has 12 residues. The DNA for the CDR3 is TGTGCCAGCTTAGCTCTTGTTAATGGCTACACCTTC. Translating gives CASLALVNGYTF.

This clonotype was seen at least ten times. This sequence joins TRBV20-1 and TRBJ2-7; 9 nucleotides line up with TRBD1. Germline loops: CDR1 DFQATT, CDR2 SNEGSKA (reference sequence). The CDR3 totals 17 residues. J gave up 3 bases and V 2 bases, and 14 bases lay outside the gene matches. The CDR3 nucleotides are TGCAGTGCTAGACGGAGACAGGGGGTTTCTGGTTTCTACGAGCAGTACTTC. The encoded protein is CSARRRQGVSGFYEQYF.

The chain has TRBV10-3 and TRBJ1-1, with D unclear. Deletions cut 3 bases from V and 1 base from J, with 6 bases between. Germline assignment: CDR1 ENHRY and CDR2 SYGVKD. CDR3 size: 13 residues. DNA of the CDR3: TGTGCCATCAGTGACTCCGCGAACACTGAAGCTTTCTTT. Protein: CAISDSANTEAFF.

This clonotype was observed at least ten times. The chain couples TRBV11-2 to TRBJ2-3; 11 nucleotides match TRBD2. Germline loops: CDR1 SGHAT, CDR2 FQNNGV. The CDR3 sequence is 15 residues long. V lost 5 bases to trimming and J lost 5 bases; unmatched junction nucleotides: 6. The CDR3 region has the DNA TGTGCCAGCAGCGGATCCGGGACTAGCGGAGATACGCAGTATTTT. The encoded protein is CASSGSGTSGDTQYF.

The rearrangement joins TRBV7-3 to TRBJ2-7; 13 nucleotides line up with TRBD2. Germline V gives CDR1 SGHTA, CDR2 FQGTGA. The CDR3 has 17 amino acids. V was pared by 4 bases and J by 6 bases, with 12 bases of the junction left unmatched. CDR3 region: CASSSGLAGDSSIEQYF. Here the CDR3 DNA reads TGTGCCAGCAGCTCCGGACTAGCGGGAGATAGTAGTATCGAGCAGTACTTC.

V usage is TRBV7-4 and J usage is TRBJ1-2, with TRBD1 matching over 8 bases. The CDR3 runs 16 residues. Germline V gene data show CDR1 as SGHVT and CDR2 as SQSDAQ. Trimming removed 0 bases from V and 4 bases from J; junction bases left unmatched: 7. This CDR3 reads CASSLAPDRVFYGYTF. The CDR3 nucleotides read TGTGCCAGCAGCTTAGCGCCGGACAGGGTATTCTATGGCTACACCTTC.

This clonotype has a count of ten or more. The rearrangement joins TRBV6-5 to TRBJ2-2; 9 nucleotides align to TRBD1. Germline assignment: CDR1 MNHEY and CDR2 SVGAGI. V trimming: 6 bases; J trimming: 6 bases; junction bases outside the gene matches: 5. This CDR3 region has 14 residues. DNA for the CDR3: TGTGCCAGCAGGAACAGGGGGCGTGCCGGGGAGCTGTTTTTT. Translation gives CASRNRGRAGELFF.